The 5 T cell receptor beta chains given below trace back to one sample, sequenced in a study of blood T cell repertoires in COVID-19. Clones were read by immunoSEQ multiplex PCR, and TCRdb kept only the in-frame ones, dropping some. This table holds around 100,000 clones, approximately 90% found once. Source material: peripheral blood. These receptors were obtained from a woman in her 70s who had recovered from COVID-19.

The V call is TRBV5-5, the J call TRBJ2-4; possible D gene TRBD1, 6 bases. In germline, CDR1 is SGHKS, CDR2 YYEKEE (reference sequence). V was clipped by 3 bases and J by 4 bases, with 14 bases between them. This CDR3 comprises 15 residues. CDR3 coding DNA: TGTGCCAGCAGCTGGGGTGTGGACAGTAAAAACATTCAGTACTTC. Encoded protein: CASSWGVDSKNIQYF.

The chain joins TRBV11-2 to TRBJ2-3; a weak D match, TRBD2 (6 bases). The CDR3 is 18 amino acids. Per germline, CDR1 SGHAT and CDR2 FQNNGV. The V gene lost 2 bases and the J gene lost 0 bases, with 18 bases spanning the gap. CDR3 nucleotide sequence: TGTGCCAGCAGCTTACGGAAACCGCGGGGACCTAGCACAGATACGCAGTATTTT. Translation: CASSLRKPRGPSTDTQYF.

The CDR3 region is CASRTIDTQYF. The CDR3 DNA follows: TGTGCCAGCAGAACAATCGATACGCAGTATTTT. The V gene is TRBV6-5, the J gene TRBJ2-3; D uncertain. This CDR3 has 11 residues. The germline V gene has CDR1 MNHEY and CDR2 SVGAGI. Trimming took 6 bases from V and 6 from J, leaving 7 bases between them.

This chain connects TRBV9 to TRBJ2-5, with D maybe TRBD2 (6 bases). Germline loops: CDR1 SGDLS, CDR2 YYNGEE. CDR3 length: 15 amino acids. With 6 bases removed from V and 1 base from J, the gap between germline ends came to 16 bases. This chain's CDR3 is CASTVGGHLQETQYF. The CDR3, as DNA: TGTGCCAGCACAGTGGGGGGTCACCTCCAAGAGACCCAGTACTTC.

The V and J genes are TRBV5-1 and TRBJ2-5; TRBD1 agrees at 10 bases. The CDR3 extends over 14 amino acids. Germline assignment: CDR1 SGHRS and CDR2 YFSETQ. J was trimmed by 3 bases and V by 7 bases; bases with no gene match: 6. The CDR3 region is CASDRGTGEETQYF. The CDR3 DNA reads as TGCGCCAGCGACCGGGGGACAGGGGAAGAGACCCAGTACTTC.